This TCR beta chain was sequenced during a study of beta chain features in type 1 diabetes. This clone occurred a few times. Expressed TCRB transcripts were sequenced, since all the RNA that had been isolated was reverse transcribed. TCRdb keeps only in-frame clones here, not all; method: immunoSEQ multiplex PCR. Among roughly 150,000 clones, 11% were seen once, and the ten largest hold roughly 2%. The sequenced sample was central memory CD4+ T cells from blood. This receptor was identified in a man between 18 and 29 years old in good health.

The CDR3 DNA follows: TGTGCCAGCAGCTCTAAGGGGAGTTCCACCGGGGAGCTGTTTTTT. It encodes CASSSKGSSTGELFF. The chain links TRBV7-3 to TRBJ2-2, with D perhaps given as TRBD1 or TRBD2 (5 bases each). Trimming removed 4 bases at V and 4 bases at J, with 13 bases between. Germline CDR1 and CDR2: SGHTA and FQGTGA. CDR3 size: 15 residues.